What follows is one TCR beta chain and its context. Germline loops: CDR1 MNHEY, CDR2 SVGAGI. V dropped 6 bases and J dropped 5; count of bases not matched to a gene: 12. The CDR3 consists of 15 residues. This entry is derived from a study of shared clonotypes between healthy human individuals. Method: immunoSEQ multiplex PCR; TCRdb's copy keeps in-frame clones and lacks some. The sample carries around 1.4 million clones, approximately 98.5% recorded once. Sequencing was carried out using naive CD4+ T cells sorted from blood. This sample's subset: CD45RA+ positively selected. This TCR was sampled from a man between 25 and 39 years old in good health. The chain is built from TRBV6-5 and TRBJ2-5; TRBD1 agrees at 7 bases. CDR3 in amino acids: CASRKGAQGRETQYF. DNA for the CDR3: TGTGCCAGCAGGAAGGGGGCGCAGGGAAGGGAGACCCAGTACTTC.